This TCR beta chain was recovered during a study of patients and donors after allogeneic stem cell transplantation. This clonotype was seen ten or more times. The CDR3 length is 17 residues. With V trimmed by 3 bases and J by 5 bases, 12 bases remained unmatched. Germline V gene sequence: CDR1 LGHNA, CDR2 YNFKEQ. TCRdb re-called the RT-PCR reads with MiXCR, one entry per CDR3 protein. The sample lists some 6,800 distinct CDR3 sequences; about 13% were seen once. This receptor was taken from a human donor who was either an allogeneic HSCT recipient or a stem cell or donor lymphocyte infusion donor (not recorded which). It is not recorded whose cells these are; they may come from a transplant donor. The V gene is TRBV4-2, the J gene TRBJ2-1; 8 bases are shared with TRBD2. Sequencing input: blood, either unsorted or a sorted T cell fraction (not recorded which). The CDR3: CASSHPNGGDVHNEQFF. The CDR3 DNA sequence: TGTGCCAGCAGCCACCCTAACGGGGGGGACGTCCACAATGAGCAGTTCTTC.